This T cell receptor beta chain was sequenced for a study of identical twins. Whole-study results and caveats: Twin-shared out-of-frame alpha sequences were enriched for low generation probability. Abundant beta clonotypes from cord blood had fewer insertions, unlike memory repertoires, which showed none.

Concerning this clonotype itself: The antigen is not known.

From the 5' RACE reads, TCRdb called clonotypes with MiXCR, one entry per CDR3 protein. This table has 200,000 to 250,000 distinct CDR3 sequences, over 9.5% appearing once. These data were also reused for a study on yellow fever vaccine responses in identical twins. From that second work: Twins' vaccine T cell response reportedly seemed partly convergent, partly personalized.

The clonotype originates from a young woman in good health. The sample taken for sequencing was memory (CD45RO+) T cells sorted from blood.

CDR3 nucleotide sequence: TGCGCCAGCAGCTTGGGTGCAAAGGATACGCAGTATTTT. Translation gives CASSLGAKDTQYF. The chain carries TRBV5-1 and TRBJ2-3; no clear D. V was clipped by 0 bases and J by 6 bases, with 8 bases between them. Per germline, CDR1 SGHRS and CDR2 YFSETQ. The CDR3 runs to 13 residues.